This TCR beta chain was profiled in a study of glioma-infiltrating T cells. Study-level findings and limits: Gliomas, especially low-grade, showed above-expected tissue-blood divergence; non-neoplastic patients showed below.

Amplification of TCR alpha and beta CDR3 regions from RNA used iRepertoire nested multiplex PCR. One entry per CDR3 protein, called by TCRdb with MiXCR from the multiplex PCR reads. Of approximately 400,000 distinct CDR3 sequences listed, about two fifths were seen once; the top ten hold about 12%. Regarding this clonotype: The target antigen is unknown. Since no conserved phenylalanine or tryptophan closes the CDR3, a read error is the likely cause.

Per the germline V gene, CDR1 is SGHTA and CDR2 is FQGNSA. V dropped 3 bases and J dropped 2; count of bases not matched to a gene: 3. The CDR3 length is 15 residues. V is TRBV7-2 and J is TRBJ2-1; 8 positions match TRBD1. The sequence came from a human donor with low-grade glioma or glioblastoma, undergoing nonglioma brain surgery, or in good health (not recorded which). The sample comprised glioma tissue, nonneoplastic brain tissue, or PBMCs (not recorded which). CDR3 nucleotides: TGTGCCAGCAGCTTTGGGACAGGTGCCTACAATGAGCAGTTCTCC. It yields the protein CASSFGTGAYNEQFS.